This T cell receptor (beta chain) was retrieved from a study of blood T cell repertoires in COVID-19. On the study more broadly: T cells, B-cell-depleted T cells, or PBMCs supplied cDNA or gDNA.

Seattle patient enrollment occurred during active infection, with longitudinal follow-up thereafter. Germline CDR1 MNHEY, CDR2 SVGAGI. The CDR3 runs 12 residues. Trimming removed 10 bases from V and 2 bases from J, with 12 bases in between. TCRdb keeps only in-frame clones here, not all; method: immunoSEQ multiplex PCR. The sample has roughly 300,000 clones, roughly 90% seen once. The sequenced material came from peripheral blood. The chain is built from TRBV6-5 and TRBJ2-7; a weak D match, TRBD2 (5 bases). This clonotype was obtained from a woman younger than 45 with COVID-19, enrolled during active disease. CDR3 DNA: TGTGCCACCGGTGGGAGTACCTACGAGCAGTACTTC. It specifies CATGGSTYEQYF.